The T cell receptor beta chain under discussion was sequenced for a study of cytomegalovirus exposure and HLA in healthy donors. Whole-study findings and limits: A later look showed TCR association rates differing by HLA locus, highest for DRB1 and lowest for HLA-C.

The V end was cut by 6 bases, the J end by 0 bases, with 11 bases between. The CDR3 spans 15 residues. Germline V gene sequence: CDR1 MDHEN, CDR2 SYDVKM. This clone was found once. Its antigen is undetermined. The PCR ran on 60 Vbeta and 13 Jbeta primers. The table came from immunoSEQ multiplex PCR; TCRdb's copy has only in-frame clones and leaves some out. This table has over 100,000 clones, around 73% appearing once. What was sequenced was PBMCs. The gene calls are TRBV28 and TRBJ1-4, with D perhaps matching TRBD1 (5 bases). The sequence derives from a middle-aged man in good health and CMV-seronegative. The CDR3 DNA reads TGTGCCAGCAGCGGGGGATCGACAACTAATGAAAAACTGTTTTTT. Encoded protein: CASSGGSTTNEKLFF.